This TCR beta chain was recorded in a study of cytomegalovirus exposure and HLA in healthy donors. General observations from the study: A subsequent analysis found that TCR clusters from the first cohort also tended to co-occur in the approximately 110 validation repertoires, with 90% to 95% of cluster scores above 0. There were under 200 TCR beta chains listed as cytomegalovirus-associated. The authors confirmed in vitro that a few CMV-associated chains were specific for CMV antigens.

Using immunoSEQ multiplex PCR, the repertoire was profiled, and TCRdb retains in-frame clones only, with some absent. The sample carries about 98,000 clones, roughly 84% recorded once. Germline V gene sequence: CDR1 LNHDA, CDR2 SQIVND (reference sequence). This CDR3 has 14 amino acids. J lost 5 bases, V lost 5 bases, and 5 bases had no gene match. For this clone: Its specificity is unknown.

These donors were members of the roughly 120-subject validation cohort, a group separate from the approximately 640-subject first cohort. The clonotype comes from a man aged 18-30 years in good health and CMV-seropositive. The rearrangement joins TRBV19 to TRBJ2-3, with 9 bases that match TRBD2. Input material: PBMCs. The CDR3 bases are TGTGCCAGTAGTGATTTACTAGCGGGAGATACGCAGTATTTT. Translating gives CASSDLLAGDTQYF.